These T cell receptor beta chains were read from a single sample in a study of blood T cell repertoires in COVID-19. Assay: immunoSEQ multiplex PCR; the TCRdb copy retains only in-frame clones and omits some. The sample yields 150,000 to 200,000 clones, approximately 80% seen once. Sequenced: PBMCs or T cells enriched from blood (not recorded which). Every receptor here comes from a man aged 50 to 59 who had recovered from COVID-19. Both conserved end residues are part of each CDR3. Clone size is not always given. Where it is, it says once, few, many or a class for expanded clones.

TRBV12-1	NA	13	TRBJ1-6	CASSPRDRPPLHF
TRBV29-1	NA	12	TRBJ2-7	CSVGRYREEQYF
TRBV5-1	NA	16	TRBJ2-5	CASSLAGTSGGETQYF
TRBV11-2	NA	18	TRBJ1-3	CASSLSGTGTSSGNTIYF
TRBV2	NA	13	TRBJ1-3	CASRVVSGNTIYF
TRBV15	few	17	TRBJ2-7	CATSRDLSSGSTYEQYF
TRBV30	NA	15	TRBJ2-5	CAWSPGVLQQETQYF
TRBV5-1	NA	14	TRBJ1-2	CASSPGQGNYGYTF
TRBV11-3	NA	15	TRBJ1-6	CASSLDGSGNSPLHF
TRBV25-1	NA	12	TRBJ1-2	CASSDFAGGYTF
TRBV6-5	NA	13	TRBJ1-4	CASRPRGGEKLFF
TRBV4-2	NA	16	TRBJ2-3	CASSPSAGVVVDTQYF
TRBV27	NA	17	TRBJ1-6	CASSLSPGGRYNSPLHF
TRBV19	NA	14	TRBJ1-4	CASSMAGGREKLFF
TRBV19	NA	15	TRBJ2-5	CASSEEGSRRETQYF
TRBV11-2	NA	15	TRBJ2-2	CASSFGGANTGELFF
TRBV9	NA	13	TRBJ2-1	CASSAGGPGEQFF
TRBV3-1/TRBV3-2	NA	17	TRBJ1-6	CASSPLWGTGDWSPLHF
TRBV3-1/TRBV3-2	NA	13	TRBJ2-2	CASSPRGTGELFF
TRBV2	NA	13	TRBJ2-7	CASHLAGSYEQYF
TRBV3-1/TRBV3-2	NA	16	TRBJ1-1	CASSQWDRGLDTEAFF
TRBV18	once	14	TRBJ1-2	CASSPQTGEGGYTF